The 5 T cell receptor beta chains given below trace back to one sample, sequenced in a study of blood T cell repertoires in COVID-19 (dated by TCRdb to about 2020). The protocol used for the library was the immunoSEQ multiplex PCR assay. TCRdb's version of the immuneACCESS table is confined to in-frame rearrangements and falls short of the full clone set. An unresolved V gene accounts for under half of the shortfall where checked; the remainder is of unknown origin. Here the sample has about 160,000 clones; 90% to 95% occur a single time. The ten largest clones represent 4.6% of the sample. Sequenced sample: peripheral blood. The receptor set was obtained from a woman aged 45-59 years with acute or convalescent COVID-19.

The CDR3 sequence is CASTIGGTGDKNTEAFF. Written as DNA, the CDR3 is TGTGCCAGCACTATCGGGGGGACAGGCGACAAGAACACTGAAGCTTTCTTT. The V and J genes are TRBV21-1 and TRBJ1-1; TRBD1, the table's D call, was not compared with the DNA. TRBV21-1 is annotated as a pseudogene. The CDR3 totals 17 residues.

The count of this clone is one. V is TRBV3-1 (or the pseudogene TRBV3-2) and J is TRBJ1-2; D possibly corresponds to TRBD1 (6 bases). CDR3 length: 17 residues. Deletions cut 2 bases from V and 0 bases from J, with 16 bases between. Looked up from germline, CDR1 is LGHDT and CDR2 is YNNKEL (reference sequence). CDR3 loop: CASSQFGRGGANYGYTF. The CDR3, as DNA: TGTGCCAGCAGCCAATTCGGCAGGGGTGGAGCTAACTATGGCTACACCTTC.

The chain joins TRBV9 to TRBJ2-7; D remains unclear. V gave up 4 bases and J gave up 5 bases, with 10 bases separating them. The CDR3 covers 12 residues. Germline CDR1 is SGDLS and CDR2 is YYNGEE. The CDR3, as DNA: TGTGCCAGCAGCTTGGGCCAACACGAGCAGTACTTC. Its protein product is CASSLGQHEQYF.

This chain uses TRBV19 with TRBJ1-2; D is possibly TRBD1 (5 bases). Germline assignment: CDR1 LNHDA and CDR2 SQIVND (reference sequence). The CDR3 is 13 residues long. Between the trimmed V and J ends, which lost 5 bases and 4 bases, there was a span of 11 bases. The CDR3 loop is CASSERGIYGYTF. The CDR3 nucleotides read TGTGCCAGTAGTGAACGGGGGATCTATGGCTACACCTTC.

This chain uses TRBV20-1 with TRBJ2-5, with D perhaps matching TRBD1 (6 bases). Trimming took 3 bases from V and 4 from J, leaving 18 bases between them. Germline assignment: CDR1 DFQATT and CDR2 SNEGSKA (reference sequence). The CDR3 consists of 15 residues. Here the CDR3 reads CSASSHRELSETQYF. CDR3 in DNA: TGCAGTGCTAGTAGTCACAGGGAGTTGTCAGAGACCCAGTACTTC.